These 22 T cell receptor beta chains were sequenced from one sample in a study of cytomegalovirus exposure and HLA in healthy donors. The PCR made use of 60 Vbeta and 13 Jbeta primers. This table comes from immunoSEQ multiplex PCR, and its TCRdb copy is limited to in-frame clones, with some not included. The sample shows some 99,000 clones, about 74% of them seen only once. The sample taken for sequencing was PBMCs. The receptors derive from a male donor in good health and CMV-seronegative.

This chain's CDR3 is CATGQVYGYTF. The CDR3 DNA sequence: TGTGCCACCGGACAGGTTTATGGCTACACCTTC. The chain is built from TRBV28 and TRBJ1-2; 7 bases match TRBD1. The CDR3 extends over 11 amino acids. CDR1 is MDHEN, CDR2 SYDVKM, per germline. V lost 10 bases and J lost 5; bases outside the gene matches: 4.

This clone was seen only once. V and J are TRBV28 and TRBJ1-1; D is uncertain. The CDR3 extends over 12 amino acids. The germline V and J ends were trimmed by 2 bases and 4 bases, with 5 bases remaining between them. Germline loops: CDR1 MDHEN, CDR2 SYDVKM. In nucleotides, the CDR3 is TGTGCCAGCAGTTTAACCGGCACTGAAGCTTTCTTT. Its protein is CASSLTGTEAFF.

The chain has TRBV30 and TRBJ2-7; 7 bases agree with TRBD2. The V gene end was trimmed by 0 bases and the J gene end by 6 bases; junction bases not matched to a gene: 5. The CDR3 is 13 residues long. The V gene's germline CDR1 is GTSNPN and CDR2 SVGIG (reference sequence). Written as DNA, the CDR3 is TGTGCCTGGAGTGTCGCGGGAGTGGGCGAGCAGTACTTC. It codes for CAWSVAGVGEQYF.

This clone was counted between two and nine times. The chain couples TRBV7-3 to TRBJ2-1; 8 bases match TRBD2. J gave up 3 bases and V 0 bases, and 10 bases lay outside the gene matches. The V gene's germline CDR1 is SGHTA and CDR2 FQGTGA. This CDR3 region has 18 residues. This chain's CDR3 is CASSLTIKAGGGYNEQFF. The CDR3, as DNA: TGTGCCAGCAGCTTAACGATAAAGGCGGGAGGAGGCTACAATGAGCAGTTCTTC.

The chain is built from TRBV10-3 and TRBJ2-1; the match to TRBD2 covers 9 bases. The germline CDR1 and CDR2 sequences are ENHRY and SYGVKD. V lost 2 bases to trimming and J lost 4 bases; unmatched junction nucleotides: 6. CDR3 length: 16 residues. The DNA for the CDR3 is TGTGCCATCAGTGAGATGCGGCTAGCGGGATACAATGAGCAGTTCTTC. Residues: CAISEMRLAGYNEQFF.

V is TRBV7-2 and J is TRBJ1-5; tentative D call: TRBD1 (6 bases). This CDR3 has 15 residues. Germline V CDR1 and CDR2: SGHTA, FQGNSA. The V end was cut by 1 base, the J end by 2 bases, with 9 bases between. CDR3 protein: CASSLGDRRNQPQHF. CDR3 nucleotides: TGTGCCAGCAGCTTAGGAGACAGGCGCAATCAGCCCCAGCATTTT.

The chain uses TRBV19 and TRBJ2-5; TRBD1 matches 8 bases. This CDR3 spans 15 amino acids. CDR1 LNHDA and CDR2 SQIVND come from the germline V gene (reference sequence). J gave up 1 base and V 6 bases, and 7 bases lay outside the gene matches. In nucleotides, the CDR3 is TGTGCCAGTAGCCTGGGACAGGTGGGCCAAGAGACCCAGTACTTC. Translated: CASSLGQVGQETQYF.

The gene calls are TRBV2 and TRBJ2-7; D not resolved. This CDR3 has 14 residues. The ends were cut back, 6 bases at V and 3 bases at J, with 15 bases in the middle. Per germline, CDR1 SNHLY and CDR2 FYNNEI. CDR3 sequence reads: CASRVYIDNYEQYF. The CDR3, as DNA: TGTGCCAGCAGGGTGTACATAGACAACTACGAGCAGTACTTC.

The chain recombines TRBV5-4 with TRBJ2-3; 7 nucleotides line up with TRBD1. The CDR3 loop spans 15 amino acids. The V and J ends lost 2 bases and 4 bases, in that order; junction bases with no gene match: 7. Germline loops: CDR1 SGHNT, CDR2 YYREEE (reference sequence). This CDR3 reads CASSFLDRAPDTQYF. CDR3 bases: TGTGCCAGCAGCTTCCTCGACAGGGCCCCAGATACGCAGTATTTT.

The chain carries TRBV6-1 and TRBJ1-3, with D perhaps matching TRBD1 (6 bases). CDR3 length equals 14 residues. The V end lost 10 bases, the J end lost 0 bases, and 13 bases lay between the germline ends. Germline V gene lookup returns CDR1 MNHNS and CDR2 SASEGT. The CDR3 loop is CAIYRQDSGNTIYF. CDR3 sequence (DNA): TGTGCCATCTATCGACAGGACTCTGGAAACACCATATATTTT.

The gene calls are TRBV5-1 and TRBJ1-2; 8 bases align to TRBD1. CDR3 length: 13 amino acids. Germline loops: CDR1 SGHRS, CDR2 YFSETQ. J gave up 8 bases and V 3 bases, and 6 bases lay outside the gene matches. CDR3 in DNA: TGCGCCAGCAGCTCCGGACAGGGAGAAGGCTACACCTTC. Its protein is CASSSGQGEGYTF.

V gene TRBV4-2 combines with J gene TRBJ2-7, with 9 bases that match TRBD2. In germline, CDR1 is LGHNA, CDR2 YNFKEQ. The CDR3 extends over 15 amino acids. V shed 1 base and J 0 bases; nucleotides not matched to a gene: 1. CDR3 protein: CASSQGLADSYEQYF. In nucleotides, the CDR3 is TGTGCCAGCAGCCAAGGACTAGCGGACTCCTACGAGCAGTACTTC.

The rearrangement uses TRBV5-4 and TRBJ2-7; 10 nucleotides align to TRBD1. V trimming: 0 bases; J trimming: 1 base; junction bases outside the gene matches: 4. Germline CDR1 and CDR2: SGHNT and YYREEE (reference sequence). The CDR3 extends over 16 amino acids. DNA of the CDR3: TGTGCCAGCAGCTTGGACCGGACAGGGGGGTCCTACGAGCAGTACTTC. Amino acid sequence: CASSLDRTGGSYEQYF.

This rearrangement joins TRBV27 to TRBJ1-2; possibly TRBD1 for D (6 bases). The V gene lost 3 bases and the J gene lost 7 bases, with 21 bases spanning the gap. CDR3 size: 16 residues. Looked up from germline, CDR1 is MNHEY and CDR2 is SMNVEV (reference sequence). The CDR3 protein is CASSFNAPTGSTGYTF. CDR3 in DNA: TGTGCCAGCAGTTTTAACGCCCCTACAGGGTCCACTGGCTACACCTTC.

The genes are TRBV28 and TRBJ1-1; 8 positions agree with TRBD1. The V gene's germline CDR1 is MDHEN and CDR2 SYDVKM. The V gene end was trimmed by 4 bases and the J gene end by 2 bases; junction bases not matched to a gene: 6. The CDR3 sequence is 15 residues long. CDR3 nucleotides: TGTGCCAGCAGTTCCTGGGACAGGCTTAACACTGAAGCTTTCTTT. Protein sequence: CASSSWDRLNTEAFF. Full variable domain (rest looked up from reference TRBV28 and TRBJ1-1): DVKVTQSSRYLVKRTGEKVFLECVQDMDHENMFWYRQDPGLGLRLIYFSYDVKMKEKGDIPEGYSVSREKKERFSLILESASTNQTSMYLCASSSWDRLNTEAFFGQGTRLTVV.

V is TRBV11-2 and J is TRBJ1-1; no firm D call. There are 14 residues in the CDR3. From germline, CDR1 is SGHAT and CDR2 FQNNGV. The V end lost 5 bases, the J end lost 4 bases, and 14 bases lay between the germline ends. CDR3 DNA: TGTGCCAGCAGCCGCGATGGTACTCTCACTGAAGCTTTCTTT. The encoded protein is CASSRDGTLTEAFF.

The chain carries TRBV28 and TRBJ2-7; 10 nucleotides match TRBD2. V shed 5 bases, J shed 3 bases, and the junction held 13 bases outside the gene matches. Germline V gene sequence: CDR1 MDHEN, CDR2 SYDVKM. The CDR3 sequence is 17 residues long. In DNA form, the CDR3 reads TGTGCCAGCAGTCGAAACTCCGGGACTAGCGCTTACTACGAGCAGTACTTC. Its protein product is CASSRNSGTSAYYEQYF.

The CDR3 DNA reads as TGTGCCAGCAGTCTAAGACAGGGCGGTGAGCAGTACTTC. This codes for CASSLRQGGEQYF. The chain combines TRBV2 with TRBJ2-7; 7 nucleotides line up with TRBD1. After removal of 5 bases from V and 7 bases from J, the junction contained 8 bases not matched to a gene. Germline values: CDR1 SNHLY, CDR2 FYNNEI. The CDR3 is made up of 13 amino acids.

The V and J genes are TRBV6-5 and TRBJ2-3; D might be TRBD1 (5 bases). Trimming removed 0 bases from V and 4 bases from J, with 14 bases in between. CDR1 is MNHEY and CDR2 is SVGAGI in the germline V gene. CDR3 size: 16 residues. The CDR3 coding sequence is TGTGCCAGCAGTTACTCAGGGGCGCAGGTAGCAGATACGCAGTATTTT. Translation gives CASSYSGAQVADTQYF.

The gene calls are TRBV28 and TRBJ2-5; a weak D match, TRBD2 (6 bases). The V gene lost 6 bases and the J gene lost 3 bases, with 11 bases spanning the gap. The CDR3 is made up of 13 amino acids. Per germline, CDR1 MDHEN and CDR2 SYDVKM. The CDR3 loop is CASSTLAKETQYF. For the CDR3, the DNA is TGTGCCAGCAGCACTCTAGCGAAAGAGACCCAGTACTTC.

This chain connects TRBV23-1 to TRBJ1-2; perhaps TRBD1 as D (5 bases). TRBV23-1 is designated an ORF whose function remains uncertain. There are 13 residues in the CDR3. V was pared by 4 bases and J by 4 bases, with 10 bases between. CDR3 in amino acids: CASSPSGVYGYTF. Here the CDR3 DNA reads TGCGCCAGCAGTCCTTCGGGGGTCTATGGCTACACCTTC.

The CDR3 spells CATISTGGRGNQPQHF. CDR3 nucleotides: TGTGCTACCATTTCAACAGGGGGTAGGGGCAATCAGCCCCAGCATTTT. The chain combines TRBV2 with TRBJ1-5, with 8 bases matching TRBD1. The CDR3 consists of 16 residues. Germline V gene lookup returns CDR1 SNHLY and CDR2 FYNNEI.